This T cell receptor (beta chain) came from a study of cytomegalovirus exposure and HLA in healthy donors. Study-level results: Usually a TCR sequence was rare, but some public TCRs were found in many donors.

CDR1 is MNHEY and CDR2 is SMNVEV in the germline V gene (reference sequence). This CDR3 has 15 amino acids. With 6 bases removed from V and 7 bases from J, the gap between germline ends came to 18 bases. Use of 60 Vbeta and 13 Jbeta primers characterized the PCR. This table comes from immunoSEQ multiplex PCR, and its TCRdb copy is limited to in-frame clones, with some not included. In the table there are about 140,000 clones, roughly 65% of which are singletons. This clone was observed a single time. Its antigen remains unidentified. The sequence was obtained from a woman younger than 45 in good health and CMV-seronegative. What was sequenced was PBMCs. The V gene is TRBV27, the J gene TRBJ2-2; D is possibly TRBD1 (8 bases). This chain's CDR3 is CASRFGQGGFGELFF. CDR3 sequence (DNA): TGTGCCAGCAGATTTGGACAGGGAGGGTTCGGGGAGCTGTTTTTT.